The T cell receptor (beta chain) described here comes from a study of T-cell reconstitution after alpha-beta-depleted transplantation in children. This clonotype was seen a handful of times. Its antigen is still unknown. General observations from the study: Hyperexpanded clones declined; after one year, newly produced T cells mostly supplied diversity. Reports say that about two months after transplant, the alpha-beta T cells came out of several hundred graft clones that had expanded.

During its preparation, the TCRbeta library received unique molecular identifiers. From the PCR reads, TCRdb called clonotypes with MiXCR, one entry per CDR3 protein. The sample contains 60,000 to 100,000 distinct CDR3 sequences, 18% of which appear only once. This receptor was identified in a male patient aged 2 to 9 who had a stem cell transplant for acute lymphoblastic leukemia, so the T cells may come from the graft donor. The sample consisted of PBMCs, mostly from graft donor cells, taken 360 days after TCRalphabeta/CD19-depleted stem cell transplant.

CDR3 region: CSAVGPGDIQYF. The CDR3 region has the DNA TGCAGTGCTGTGGGACCTGGGGACATTCAGTACTTC. This chain uses TRBV20-1 with TRBJ2-4; the D gene could be TRBD1 or TRBD2 (5 bases each). The CDR3 contains 12 residues. CDR1 and CDR2 from the germline V gene are DFQATT and SNEGSKA (reference sequence). V was trimmed by 5 bases and J by 8 bases, leaving 13 bases between them.